This passage covers 21 T cell receptor beta chains from one sample sequenced in a study of blood T cell repertoires in COVID-19. This table comes from immunoSEQ multiplex PCR, and its TCRdb copy is limited to in-frame clones, with some not included. The table includes about 280,000 clones, around nine tenths detected once. Source material: peripheral blood. The receptor source for this set is a woman between 40 and 55 years old who had recovered from COVID-19.

This chain uses TRBV30 with TRBJ1-5; TRBD1 is a possible D gene (6 bases). Germline CDR1 is GTSNPN and CDR2 is SVGIG (reference sequence). The germline V and J ends were trimmed by 4 bases and 5 bases, with 12 bases remaining between them. The CDR3 runs 13 residues. The CDR3 region is CAWTGGGDQPQHF. The CDR3 bases are TGTGCCTGGACCGGAGGGGGGGATCAGCCCCAGCATTTT.

The rearrangement joins TRBV2 to TRBJ1-3; no definite D call. V lost 3 bases and J 0 bases, leaving 9 bases between the germline ends. In germline, CDR1 is SNHLY, CDR2 FYNNEI. This CDR3 spans 15 amino acids. CDR3 sequence reads: CASSETPNSGNTIYF. CDR3 nucleotides: TGTGCCAGCAGTGAGACACCCAACTCTGGAAACACCATATATTTT.

This clone was found a few times. J is TRBJ2-1 and V is TRBV3-1 (or the pseudogene TRBV3-2); D unclear. CDR3 length: 14 amino acids. Trimming pared 0 bases from V and 4 bases from J, leaving 7 bases between. Germline loops: CDR1 LGHDT, CDR2 YNNKEL (reference sequence). This CDR3 reads CASSQDPTYNEQFF. Here the CDR3 DNA reads TGTGCCAGCAGCCAAGATCCCACTTACAATGAGCAGTTCTTC.

The chain combines TRBV12-5 with TRBJ2-7; TRBD2 agrees at 9 bases. Germline-derived CDR1 and CDR2 are LGHNT and FRNRAP. The CDR3 runs to 16 residues. V lost 6 bases and J lost 4; bases outside the gene matches: 13. The CDR3 DNA reads as TGTGCTAGTGGCAAGCCCAGGGGTAGCGGGAGTTACGAGCAGTACTTC. Amino acids: CASGKPRGSGSYEQYF.

V and J are TRBV30 and TRBJ2-1; maybe TRBD2 (6 bases). This CDR3 spans 16 amino acids. The germline V and J ends were trimmed by 0 bases and 2 bases, with 14 bases remaining between them. Germline V gives CDR1 GTSNPN, CDR2 SVGIG (reference sequence). The CDR3 sequence is CAWSVSGTHPYNEQFF. CDR3 DNA sequence: TGTGCCTGGAGTGTATCCGGGACTCATCCCTACAATGAGCAGTTCTTC.

The chain is built from TRBV7-2 and TRBJ2-7; 10 bases agree with TRBD2. The CDR3 is 16 amino acids. Germline loops: CDR1 SGHTA, CDR2 FQGNSA. The trim removed 1 base at V and 6 bases at J, leaving 9 bases unmatched. CDR3 DNA: TGTGCCAGCAGCTTAGACCCACTAGCGGGAACTCCCGAGCAGTACTTC. It is translated as CASSLDPLAGTPEQYF.

This clone was seen just once. V gene TRBV6-5 combines with J gene TRBJ2-3; D not resolved. This CDR3 comprises 14 residues. V shed 8 bases and J shed 2 bases, with 14 bases lying between them. Germline CDR1 is MNHEY and CDR2 is SVGAGI. This CDR3 reads CASASRVLTDTQYF. CDR3 nucleotide sequence: TGTGCCAGCGCCTCCCGGGTCCTCACAGATACGCAGTATTTT.

V is TRBV5-1 and J is TRBJ1-2; the D is unclear. The ends were cut back, 0 bases at V and 4 bases at J, with 10 bases in the middle. Germline V gene sequence: CDR1 SGHRS, CDR2 YFSETQ. This CDR3 has 14 residues. The CDR3 protein is CASSLDFGSYGYTF. The CDR3 nucleotides are TGCGCCAGCAGCTTGGATTTCGGGAGCTATGGCTACACCTTC. Full variable domain (outside the CDR3, taken from reference TRBV5-1 and TRBJ1-2): KAGVTQTPRYLIKTRGQQVTLSCSPISGHRSVSWYQQTPGQGLQFLFEYFSETQRNKGNFPGRFSGRQFSNSRSEMNVSTLELGDSALYLCASSLDFGSYGYTFGSGTRLTVV.

In DNA, the CDR3 is TGTGCCAGCTCAGGCCAGGGACAGTCTAACACCGGGGAGCTGTTTTTT. This translates into CASSGQGQSNTGELFF. The chain has TRBV18 and TRBJ2-2; 7 bases match TRBD1. The J segment lost 2 bases and the V segment lost 5 bases, leaving 8 bases of the junction unmatched. The germline gives CDR1 KGHSH, CDR2 LQKENI. This CDR3 contains 16 residues.

The chain recombines TRBV5-4 with TRBJ2-6; TRBD2 agrees at 13 bases. V gave up 2 bases and J gave up 1 base; unmatched junction bases: 6. This CDR3 is built from 19 residues. The germline CDR1 and CDR2 sequences are SGHNT and YYREEE (reference sequence). CDR3 residues: CASSLGWTSGSSGANVLTF. Written as DNA, the CDR3 is TGTGCCAGCAGCTTAGGTTGGACTAGCGGGAGTTCTGGGGCCAACGTCCTGACTTTC. Full variable domain (outside the CDR3, taken from reference TRBV5-4 and TRBJ2-6): ETGVTQSPTHLIKTRGQQVTLRCSSQSGHNTVSWYQQALGQGPQFIFQYYREEENGRGNFPPRFSGLQFPNYSSELNVNALELDDSALYLCASSLGWTSGSSGANVLTFGAGSRLTVL.

This chain connects TRBV19 to TRBJ1-5; D not resolved. The V end lost 6 bases, the J end lost 6 bases, and 15 bases lay between the germline ends. This CDR3 has 14 amino acids. Germline V gene sequence: CDR1 LNHDA, CDR2 SQIVND (reference sequence). This CDR3 is CASSRTGTGQPQHF. CDR3 nucleotides: TGTGCCAGTAGCCGGACGGGAACTGGTCAGCCCCAGCATTTT.

CDR3 DNA: TGCGCCAGCAGCTTGGCACCGCCGGATGGCTACACCTTC. Amino acid sequence: CASSLAPPDGYTF. The V and J genes are TRBV5-1 and TRBJ1-2; no firm D call. Germline values: CDR1 SGHRS, CDR2 YFSETQ. The CDR3 has 13 amino acids. The germline V and J ends were trimmed by 0 bases and 6 bases, with 9 bases remaining between them.

The chain recombines TRBV9 with TRBJ2-2; 9 nucleotides align to TRBD2. The CDR3 has 16 amino acids. V shed 0 bases, J shed 5 bases, and the junction held 5 bases outside the gene matches. Germline loops: CDR1 SGDLS, CDR2 YYNGEE. The CDR3, as DNA: TGTGCCAGCAGCGTAGAGCGGACTAGCGCGACCGGGGAGCTGTTTTTT. The encoded protein is CASSVERTSATGELFF.

This chain uses TRBV5-1 with TRBJ2-7; D possibly corresponds to TRBD2 (6 bases). CDR3 size: 17 residues. The germline CDR1 and CDR2 sequences are SGHRS and YFSETQ. The germline V and J ends were trimmed by 0 bases and 0 bases, with 16 bases remaining between them. In DNA, the CDR3 is TGCGCCAGCAGCTTGGGGTATCGCCGGGACTTCTCCTACGAGCAGTACTTC. Translating it yields CASSLGYRRDFSYEQYF.

The V gene is TRBV25-1, the J gene TRBJ1-3; 10 bases fit TRBD1. Germline-derived CDR1 and CDR2 are MGHDK and SYGVNS. After removal of 4 bases from V and 6 bases from J, the junction contained 15 bases not matched to a gene. The CDR3 is made up of 18 amino acids. The CDR3 region has the DNA TGTGCCAGCAGTGTCGGTCCCGTTCTCGGGACAGGGGAAAACACCATATATTTT. Translation: CASSVGPVLGTGENTIYF.

The chain carries TRBV7-9 and TRBJ1-4; D unclear. Germline V gene lookup returns CDR1 SEHNR and CDR2 FQNEAQ (reference sequence). The CDR3 totals 14 residues. The V and J ends lost 4 bases and 3 bases respectively, with 9 bases between them. The CDR3 DNA follows: TGTGCCAGCAGCTCAGGCGTACCTAATGAAAAACTGTTTTTT. This encodes CASSSGVPNEKLFF. Variable domain in full (rest from reference TRBV7-9 and TRBJ1-4): DTGVSQNPRHKITKRGQNVTFRCDPISEHNRLYWYRQTLGQGPEFLTYFQNEAQLEKSRLLSDRFSAERPKGSFSTLEIQRTEQGDSAMYLCASSSGVPNEKLFFGSGTQLSVL.

The rearrangement links TRBV5-1 to TRBJ2-3, with a possible D match to TRBD2 (5 bases). The CDR3 is 16 amino acids. Germline CDR1 SGHRS, CDR2 YFSETQ. The germline V and J ends were trimmed by 4 bases and 3 bases, with 18 bases remaining between them. Here the CDR3 DNA reads TGCGCCAGCAGCCCGGCGCTAGCTACTGAGACAGATACGCAGTATTTT. Translated: CASSPALATETDTQYF.

This chain connects TRBV6-5 to TRBJ2-7; weak D call: TRBD1 (6 bases). V was cut by 9 bases and J by 7 bases, with 16 bases left in between. Germline assignment: CDR1 MNHEY and CDR2 SVGAGI. The CDR3 loop spans 12 amino acids. The CDR3 sequence: CASSQGSREQYF. DNA of the CDR3: TGTGCCAGTTCTCAGGGGTCTCGGGAGCAGTACTTC.

The rearrangement uses TRBV7-2 and TRBJ1-5, with no clear D. The CDR3 runs to 13 residues. Between the trimmed V and J ends, which lost 2 bases and 5 bases, there was a span of 7 bases. Germline V CDR1 and CDR2: SGHTA, FQGNSA. This chain's CDR3 is CASSLRGDQPQHF. Written as DNA, the CDR3 is TGTGCCAGCAGCTTACGGGGAGATCAGCCCCAGCATTTT.

CDR3 sequence reads: CAISETAENTGELFF. The CDR3 DNA reads as TGTGCCATCAGTGAGACAGCGGAAAACACCGGGGAGCTGTTTTTT. The V gene is TRBV10-3, the J gene TRBJ2-2; D is perhaps TRBD2 (5 bases). Deletions cut 2 bases from V and 2 bases from J, with 9 bases between. Germline V gene data show CDR1 as ENHRY and CDR2 as SYGVKD. The CDR3 runs to 15 residues.

The chain uses TRBV6-5 and TRBJ2-5, with TRBD1 as a possible D gene (5 bases). V gave up 5 bases and J gave up 2 bases, with 6 bases separating them. CDR3 length: 12 residues. In germline, CDR1 is MNHEY, CDR2 SVGAGI. The CDR3 loop is CASSQGQETQYF. As DNA, the CDR3 is TGTGCCAGCAGTCAGGGACAAGAGACCCAGTACTTC.